This TCR beta chain was captured by sequencing in a study of blood T cell repertoires in COVID-19. Study details: PBMCs, B-cell-depleted T cells, or T cells provided the cDNA or gDNA that made up the material.

Per the study methods: Amplified reference gene primers provided the basis for estimating nucleated cell counts. The repertoire was sequenced with immunoSEQ multiplex PCR; TCRdb's copy has only in-frame clones and lacks some. The V and J calls and clone size were taken over from that table, and D and trimming were inferred from the DNA. This table holds approximately 100,000 clones, around 80% found once. The V gene lost 4 bases and the J gene lost 4 bases, with 8 bases spanning the gap. This CDR3 is built from 13 residues. Germline V lookup: CDR1 SGHDN, CDR2 FVKESK. The V and J genes are TRBV14 and TRBJ2-1; unclear D gene. The receptor was derived from a man aged 70-80 years with acute or convalescent COVID-19. Sequenced input: peripheral blood. This CDR3 reads CASSLQQYNEQFF. The CDR3 DNA reads TGTGCCAGCAGCCTCCAACAATACAATGAGCAGTTCTTC.